The clone carrying this T cell receptor beta chain has a single count. Its antigen is as yet unknown. The repertoire was sequenced with immunoSEQ multiplex PCR; TCRdb's copy has only in-frame clones and lacks some. The sample carries about 150,000 clones, 85% to 95% recorded once. Germline V lookup: CDR1 SGHNT, CDR2 YYREEE (reference sequence). The germline V and J ends were trimmed by 1 base and 5 bases, with 15 bases remaining between them. The CDR3 loop spans 15 amino acids. The data belong to a study of T cell responses to AZD1222 COVID-19 vaccine. General study results and limits: There were mostly white British donors and more females than males, and clonal diversity was possibly underestimated.

The clonotype was recovered from an adult who received the AZD1222 COVID-19 vaccine. Source: peripheral blood, taken 28 days after the second AZD1222 dose. V and J are TRBV5-4 and TRBJ2-5; D perhaps matches TRBD1 (6 bases). This chain's CDR3 is CASSLSVGARETQYF. The CDR3 region has the DNA TGTGCCAGCAGCTTGTCGGTGGGGGCAAGGGAGACCCAGTACTTC.